This T cell receptor (beta chain) originates from a study of T cell responses to AZD1222 COVID-19 vaccine (dated by TCRdb to the early 2020s). About the investigation overall: AZD1222 recipients with second doses at about 4 weeks or about 12 weeks were pooled, because spike-specific TCR depth and breadth did not differ between schedules. Trial participants were enrolled into age subgroups of 18-55, 56-69 and 70-plus years, which contained about 160, 30 and 59 TCR-sequenced participants, respectively. A total of under 250 trial participants underwent TCR sequencing, of whom more than 200 had received two doses of AZD1222 and some 25 had received two doses of the MenACWY control vaccine. The research as a whole found: Most participants were white British and females outnumbered males, and the authors suggested that clonal diversity may have been underestimated. Vaccine-associated CD4 TCRs spanned the whole spike protein, with dominant responses in regions 160-218 and 743-854. Reportedly, close to half of the unique spike-specific TCRs recognized epitopes lying outside the regions that are mutated in the B.1.351 and B.1.1.7 variants. Spike-specific TCR breadth and depth rose significantly after two AZD1222 doses compared with day 0 and with MenACWY recipients. The 56-69-year group was small, and its depth increase did not reach significance, likely because of low power. Conclusions about previously exposed vaccinees are limited because only five to seven AZD1222 recipients were SARS-CoV-2 seropositive at baseline. Because no day 14 peak-response samples were available, repertoires were characterized only after the peak T cell response.

The CDR3 regions of human TCRbeta chains were analyzed by immunosequencing. In the source study's methods: TCRs in the repertoires were compared against a reference library of SARS-CoV-2-specific TCRs that had been generated with the MIRA antigen-specificity platform. Breadth meant the fraction of unique TCRs that were SARS-CoV-2-associated, whereas depth meant the fraction of total T cells that were SARS-CoV-2-associated. Using the MIRA data, every spike-specific TCR was mapped to the spike region that the TCR reacted to and assigned to either a CD4 or a CD8 class. Log10-transformed breadth and depth values were compared by one-way ANOVA with Sidak's multiple comparisons tests. In its TCRdb copy, this immuneACCESS table keeps in-frame sequences only and misses some clones. Where compared with another copy, unresolved V genes explain less than half of these, and the others have no known cause. V and J calls and clone size are those listed in that table; D and trimming were worked out from the DNA. This sample lists approximately 130,000 clones; roughly 93% were detected once. Of the sample, approximately 3.3% is held by the ten largest clones.

Including the terminal cysteine and phenylalanine, the CDR3 comprises 15 residues. The read is trimmed to its CDR3 DNA, 45 bases read in frame from base 1. Based on the germline V gene, the CDR1 and CDR2 sequences are MNHEY and SVGAGI. The germline V end is reduced by 1 base and the J end by 5 bases; junction bases left unmatched: 4. Remarks on this clone: The antigen this receptor binds is unknown. No per-base quality is available; no much larger clone lies one base away.

The label giving this sample's time point can be read as: baseline before first vaccination. Vaccinee samples came from UK trials COV001 and COV002, including a single-blind randomized controlled phase 2/3 trial of AZD1222 (ChAdOx1 nCoV-19) in healthy adults. For TCRbeta chain sequencing, PBMC samples from trial participants were taken at day 0 and at day 28 after the second dose. The sequenced sample was peripheral blood, obtained on day 0 of AZD1222 vaccination. This clonotype was sampled from an adult in good health. The chain was built from TRBV6-5 and TRBJ1-3, and TRBD1 matches 8 of the central bases. The CDR3 reads CASSYYQGARNTIYF. The sequence in DNA is TGTGCCAGCAGTTACTACCAGGGGGCTAGAAACACCATATATTTT.